Below, 15 T cell receptor beta chains from the same sample are listed, as sequenced in a study of blood T cell repertoires in COVID-19. Using immunoSEQ multiplex PCR, the repertoire was profiled, and TCRdb retains in-frame clones only, with some absent. Among a few hundred thousand clones listed, around 89% were seen once. The sequenced material came from PBMCs or T cells enriched from blood (not recorded which). The receptor set was obtained from a woman younger than 35 in a cohort exposed to, infected with or recovered from COVID-19 (not recorded which).

The V call is TRBV9, the J call TRBJ1-6, with D perhaps TRBD1 (6 bases). V dropped 3 bases and J dropped 7 bases, with 11 bases sitting between them. CDR1 and CDR2 (germline): SGDLS, YYNGEE. This CDR3 contains 14 residues. The CDR3 protein is CASSAQGLNSPLHF. Written as DNA, the CDR3 is TGTGCCAGCAGCGCCCAGGGGTTGAATTCACCCCTCCACTTT.

The rearrangement uses TRBV19 and TRBJ2-1; D possibly corresponds to TRBD1 (6 bases). CDR1 and CDR2 (germline): LNHDA, SQIVND (reference sequence). This CDR3 has 14 amino acids. Trimming shortened V by 6 bases and J by 5 bases, and 14 bases separated the two germline ends. DNA of the CDR3: TGTGCCAGTAGCCCTGGGACAAGGAACAATGAGCAGTTCTTC. Amino acid sequence: CASSPGTRNNEQFF.

This chain connects TRBV9 to TRBJ2-3; TRBD2 matches 9 bases. CDR3 length: 15 amino acids. V was clipped by 0 bases and J by 6 bases; unmatched bases: 5. Germline V gene data show CDR1 as SGDLS and CDR2 as YYNGEE. CDR3 coding DNA: TGTGCCAGCAGCGTAGGCGGGAGGGCCTCGGATACGCAGTATTTT. As protein: CASSVGGRASDTQYF.

This chain joins TRBV5-1 and TRBJ2-5; D is perhaps TRBD2 (5 bases). CDR1 is SGHRS, CDR2 YFSETQ, per germline. The V and J ends lost 1 base and 2 bases respectively, with 21 bases between them. This CDR3 is built from 18 residues. The CDR3 nucleotides read TGCGCCAGCAGCTTGCTCTCAGCAGCGGCCCTAATTCAAGAGACCCAGTACTTC. Encoded protein: CASSLLSAAALIQETQYF.

V gene TRBV9 combines with J gene TRBJ2-5, with 8 nucleotides matching TRBD2. The CDR3 length is 15 residues. Losses at the gene ends were 0 bases for V and 4 bases for J; bases not matched to a gene: 5. Germline V gene data show CDR1 as SGDLS and CDR2 as YYNGEE. CDR3 sequence: CASSVGGRGGETQYF. CDR3 in DNA: TGTGCCAGCAGCGTAGGTGGCCGGGGGGGAGAGACCCAGTACTTC.

This clone was found a few times. The chain is built from TRBV2 and TRBJ2-1, with 9 bases matching TRBD2. The CDR3 loop spans 15 amino acids. With 1 base clipped from V and 8 bases from J, the junction kept 6 bases outside the gene matches. Germline V lookup: CDR1 SNHLY, CDR2 FYNNEI. CDR3 residues: CASSEGGSGSDEQFF. CDR3 sequence (DNA): TGTGCCAGCAGTGAAGGGGGTAGCGGGAGCGATGAGCAGTTCTTC. The variable domain in full, completed from reference TRBV2 and TRBJ2-1, reads EPEVTQTPSHQVTQMGQEVILRCVPISNHLYFYWYRQILGQKVEFLVSFYNNEISEKSEIFDDQFSVERPDGSNFTLKIRSTKLEDSAMYFCASSEGGSGSDEQFFGPGTRLTVL.

The V and J genes are TRBV9 and TRBJ1-1, with D maybe TRBD1 (6 bases). The CDR3 spans 16 residues. Germline V CDR1 and CDR2: SGDLS, YYNGEE. The ends were cut back, 0 bases at V and 5 bases at J, with 17 bases in the middle. CDR3 sequence reads: CASSVDPNVQGTEAFF. The CDR3 coding sequence is TGTGCCAGCAGCGTAGACCCGAATGTTCAGGGGACTGAAGCTTTCTTT.

The V and J genes are TRBV7-6 and TRBJ2-3, with TRBD2 matching 11 bases. V lost 5 bases and J lost 1; bases outside the gene matches: 5. This CDR3 is 16 amino acids long. The germline V gene encodes CDR1 SGHVS and CDR2 FNYEAQ. CDR3 DNA sequence: TGTGCCAGCAGCGAACTAGCGGGAGCAGGCACAGATACGCAGTATTTT. Amino acid sequence: CASSELAGAGTDTQYF.

The rearrangement links TRBV6-5 to TRBJ2-7; maybe TRBD1 (6 bases). Trimming took 10 bases from V and 3 from J, leaving 10 bases between them. This CDR3 is built from 11 residues. Per germline, CDR1 MNHEY and CDR2 SVGAGI. CDR3 loop: CATTGIYEQYF. The CDR3, as DNA: TGTGCCACCACAGGGATCTACGAGCAGTACTTC.

CDR3 in DNA: TGTGCCAGTAGTCCCCCGGCGGTGAACTATGGCTACACCTTC. It is translated as CASSPPAVNYGYTF. This chain connects TRBV19 to TRBJ1-2; the D is unclear. Germline V gene data show CDR1 as LNHDA and CDR2 as SQIVND (reference sequence). This CDR3 has 14 amino acids. V gave up 5 bases and J gave up 2 bases, with 12 bases separating them.

The rearrangement links TRBV6-5 to TRBJ1-2; possibly TRBD1 for D (5 bases). V gave up 2 bases and J gave up 8 bases, with 18 bases separating them. Germline V gene lookup returns CDR1 MNHEY and CDR2 SVGAGI. The CDR3 spans 15 residues. CDR3 sequence: CASSYAQGSRSGYTF. The DNA for the CDR3 is TGTGCCAGCAGTTACGCCCAGGGATCCCGATCCGGCTACACCTTC.

This chain connects TRBV6-2 or TRBV6-3 to TRBJ2-3; maybe TRBD1 (6 bases). CDR3 length: 18 residues. V was pared by 2 bases and J by 2 bases, with 20 bases between. Per the germline V gene, CDR1 is MNHEY and CDR2 is SVGEGT. CDR3 protein: CASSYRWGLANDTDTQYF. CDR3 bases: TGTGCCAGCAGTTACAGGTGGGGGCTAGCAAACGACACAGATACGCAGTATTTT.

This clone was counted a single time. The rearrangement joins TRBV19 to TRBJ2-7, with D possibly matching TRBD2 (5 bases). With 8 bases removed from V and 1 base from J, the gap between germline ends came to 18 bases. The CDR3 extends over 15 amino acids. The germline V gene encodes CDR1 LNHDA and CDR2 SQIVND (reference sequence). This CDR3 reads CASQPKGEGSYEQYF. Here the CDR3 DNA reads TGTGCCAGTCAACCCAAGGGAGAGGGATCCTACGAGCAGTACTTC. Filled out from reference TRBV19 and TRBJ2-7, the complete variable domain reads DGGITQSPKYLFRKEGQNVTLSCEQNLNHDAMYWYRQDPGQGLRLIYYSQIVNDFQKGDIAEGYSVSREKKESFPLTVTSAQKNPTAFYLCASQPKGEGSYEQYFGPGTRLTVT.

The rearrangement uses TRBV18 and TRBJ2-7; tentatively, D is TRBD2 (5 bases). The CDR3 consists of 14 residues. The germline gives CDR1 KGHSH, CDR2 LQKENI. Trimming pared 6 bases from V and 0 bases from J, leaving 12 bases between. As DNA, the CDR3 is TGTGCCAGCTCGCCGGACTCAATCTCCTACGAGCAGTACTTC. Its protein is CASSPDSISYEQYF.

The rearrangement links TRBV10-1 to TRBJ1-5; D gene unclear. Germline V gene sequence: CDR1 WNHNN, CDR2 SYGVQD (reference sequence). Trimming left V 11 bases short and J 3 bases short, with 29 bases between. The CDR3 is 18 residues long. The CDR3 spells CALRFVALSPPFNQPQHF. The CDR3, as DNA: TGCGCCTTACGCTTTGTAGCCCTGTCTCCGCCATTCAATCAGCCCCAGCATTTT.